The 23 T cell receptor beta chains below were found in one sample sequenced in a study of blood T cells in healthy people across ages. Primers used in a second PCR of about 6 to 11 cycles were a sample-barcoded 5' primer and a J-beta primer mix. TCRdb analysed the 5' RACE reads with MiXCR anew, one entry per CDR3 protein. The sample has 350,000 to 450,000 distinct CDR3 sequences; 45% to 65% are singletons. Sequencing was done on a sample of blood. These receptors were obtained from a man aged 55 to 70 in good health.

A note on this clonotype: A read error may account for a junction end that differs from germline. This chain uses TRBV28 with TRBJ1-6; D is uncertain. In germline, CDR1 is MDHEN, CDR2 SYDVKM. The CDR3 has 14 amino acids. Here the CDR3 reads CTSSFAVINSPLHF. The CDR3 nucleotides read TGTACCAGCAGTTTTGCAGTAATAAATTCACCCCTCCACTTT.

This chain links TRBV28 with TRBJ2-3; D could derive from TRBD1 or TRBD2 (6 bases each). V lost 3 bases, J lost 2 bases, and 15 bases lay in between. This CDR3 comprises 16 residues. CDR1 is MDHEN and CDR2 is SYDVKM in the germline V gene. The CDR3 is CASSFSGRGPTDTQYF. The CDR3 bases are TGTGCCAGCAGTTTTTCTGGTCGGGGGCCCACAGATACGCAGTATTTT.

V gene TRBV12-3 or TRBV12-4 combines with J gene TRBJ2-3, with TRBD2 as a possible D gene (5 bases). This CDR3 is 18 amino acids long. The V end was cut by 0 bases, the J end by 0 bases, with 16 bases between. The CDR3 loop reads CASSLALIARASTDTQYF. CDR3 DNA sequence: TGTGCCAGCAGTTTAGCGCTTATAGCGAGGGCAAGCACAGATACGCAGTATTTT.

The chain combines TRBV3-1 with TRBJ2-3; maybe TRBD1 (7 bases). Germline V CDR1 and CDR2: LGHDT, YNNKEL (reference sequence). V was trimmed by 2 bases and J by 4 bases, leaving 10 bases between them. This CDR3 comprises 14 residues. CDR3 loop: CASSQQGGADTQYF. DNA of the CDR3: TGTGCCAGCAGCCAACAGGGGGGCGCAGATACGCAGTATTTT.

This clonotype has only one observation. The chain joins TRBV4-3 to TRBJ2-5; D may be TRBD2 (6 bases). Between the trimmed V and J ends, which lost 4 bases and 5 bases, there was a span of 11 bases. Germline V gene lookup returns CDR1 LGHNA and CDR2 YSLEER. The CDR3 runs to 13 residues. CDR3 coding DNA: TGCGCCAGCAGCCGGGAGCGGGCCGAGACCCAGTACTTC. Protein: CASSRERAETQYF.

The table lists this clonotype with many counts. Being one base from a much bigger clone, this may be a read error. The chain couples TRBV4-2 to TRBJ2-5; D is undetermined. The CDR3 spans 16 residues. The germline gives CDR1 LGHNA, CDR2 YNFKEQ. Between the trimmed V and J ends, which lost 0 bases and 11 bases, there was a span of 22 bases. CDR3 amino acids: CASSQETQPRVDEQYF. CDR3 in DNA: TGTGCCAGCAGCCAAGAAACCCAGCCGAGAGTCGATGAGCAGTACTTC.

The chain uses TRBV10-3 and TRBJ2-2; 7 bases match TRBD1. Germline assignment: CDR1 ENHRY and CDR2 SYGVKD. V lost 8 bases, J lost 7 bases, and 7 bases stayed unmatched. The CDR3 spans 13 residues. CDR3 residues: CAIDTGDVGELFF. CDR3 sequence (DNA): TGTGCCATCGATACAGGGGACGTCGGGGAGCTGTTTTTT.

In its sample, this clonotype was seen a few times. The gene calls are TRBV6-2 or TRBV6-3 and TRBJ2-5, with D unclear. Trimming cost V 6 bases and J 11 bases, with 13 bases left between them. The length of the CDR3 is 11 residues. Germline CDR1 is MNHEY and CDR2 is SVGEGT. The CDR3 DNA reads TGTGCCAGCAGCCCCCCAATCAGGCAGTACTTC. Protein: CASSPPIRQYF.

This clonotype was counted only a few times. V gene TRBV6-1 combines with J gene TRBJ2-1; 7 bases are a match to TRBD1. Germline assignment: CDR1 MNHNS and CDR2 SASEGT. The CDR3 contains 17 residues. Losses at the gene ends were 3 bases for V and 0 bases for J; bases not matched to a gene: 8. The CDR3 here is CASSETGFRSSYNEQFF. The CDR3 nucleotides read TGTGCCAGCAGTGAGACAGGGTTCCGGAGCTCCTACAATGAGCAGTTCTTC.

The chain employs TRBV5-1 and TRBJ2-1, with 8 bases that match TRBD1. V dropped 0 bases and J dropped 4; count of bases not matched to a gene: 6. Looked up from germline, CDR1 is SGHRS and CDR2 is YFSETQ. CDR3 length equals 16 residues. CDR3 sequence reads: CASSLGTGSGYNEQFF. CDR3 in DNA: TGCGCCAGCAGCTTGGGGACAGGGTCCGGGTACAATGAGCAGTTCTTC.

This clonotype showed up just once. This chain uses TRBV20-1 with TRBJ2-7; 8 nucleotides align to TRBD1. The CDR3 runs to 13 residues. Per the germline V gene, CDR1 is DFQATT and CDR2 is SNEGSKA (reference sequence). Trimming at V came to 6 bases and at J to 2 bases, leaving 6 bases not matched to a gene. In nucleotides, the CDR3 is TGCAGTGCCCGGGGACAGGAGCCCTACGAGCAGTACTTC. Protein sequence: CSARGQEPYEQYF.

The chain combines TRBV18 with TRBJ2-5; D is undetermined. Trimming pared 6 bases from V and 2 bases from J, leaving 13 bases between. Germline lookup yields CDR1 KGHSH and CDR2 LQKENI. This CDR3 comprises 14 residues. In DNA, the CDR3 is TGTGCCAGCTCCCCTCCCACAGTACAAGAGACCCAGTACTTC. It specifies CASSPPTVQETQYF.

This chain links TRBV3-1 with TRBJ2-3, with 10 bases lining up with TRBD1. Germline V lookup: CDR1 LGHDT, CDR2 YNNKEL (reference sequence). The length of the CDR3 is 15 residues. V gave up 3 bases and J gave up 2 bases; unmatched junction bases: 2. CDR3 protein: CASSQGQGYTDTQYF. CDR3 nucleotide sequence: TGTGCCAGCAGCCAGGGACAGGGGTACACAGATACGCAGTATTTT.

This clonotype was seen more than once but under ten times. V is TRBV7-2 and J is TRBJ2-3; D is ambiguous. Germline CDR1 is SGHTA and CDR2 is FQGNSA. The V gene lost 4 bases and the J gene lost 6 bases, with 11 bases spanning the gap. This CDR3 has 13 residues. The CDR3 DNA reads TGTGCCAGCAGCTCATCGGACCCCGATACGCAGTATTTT. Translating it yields CASSSSDPDTQYF.

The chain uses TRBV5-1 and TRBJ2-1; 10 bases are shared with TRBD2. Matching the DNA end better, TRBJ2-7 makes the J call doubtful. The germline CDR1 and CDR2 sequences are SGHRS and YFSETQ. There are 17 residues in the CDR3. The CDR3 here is CASSLRTSGVSYNEQYF. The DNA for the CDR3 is TGCGCCAGCAGCTTGCGCACTAGCGGGGTTTCCTACAATGAGCAGTACTTC.

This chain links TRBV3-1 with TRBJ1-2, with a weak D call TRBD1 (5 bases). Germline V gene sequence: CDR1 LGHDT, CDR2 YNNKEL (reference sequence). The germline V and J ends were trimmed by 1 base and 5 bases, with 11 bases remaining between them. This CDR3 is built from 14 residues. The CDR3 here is CASSQGPAGYGYTF. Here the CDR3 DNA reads TGTGCCAGCAGCCAAGGTCCCGCAGGGTATGGCTACACCTTC. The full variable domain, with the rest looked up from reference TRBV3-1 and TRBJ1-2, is DTAVSQTPKYLVTQMGNDKSIKCEQNLGHDTMYWYKQDSKKFLKIMFSYNNKELIINETVPNRFSPKSPDKAHLNLHINSLELGDSAVYFCASSQGPAGYGYTFGSGTRLTVV.

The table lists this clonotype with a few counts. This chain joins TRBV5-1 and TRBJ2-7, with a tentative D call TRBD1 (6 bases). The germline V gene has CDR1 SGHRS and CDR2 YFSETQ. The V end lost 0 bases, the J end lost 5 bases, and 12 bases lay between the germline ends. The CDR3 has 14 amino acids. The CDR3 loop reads CASSLGQGSNEQYF. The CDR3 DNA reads TGCGCCAGCAGCTTGGGGCAGGGGAGCAACGAGCAGTACTTC.

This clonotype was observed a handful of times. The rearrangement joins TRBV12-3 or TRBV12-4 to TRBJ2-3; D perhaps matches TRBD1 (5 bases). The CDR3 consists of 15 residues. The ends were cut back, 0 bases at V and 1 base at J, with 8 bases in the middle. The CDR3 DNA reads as TGTGCCAGCAGTTTAGCCCAGGGCGGCACAGATACGCAGTATTTT. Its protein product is CASSLAQGGTDTQYF.

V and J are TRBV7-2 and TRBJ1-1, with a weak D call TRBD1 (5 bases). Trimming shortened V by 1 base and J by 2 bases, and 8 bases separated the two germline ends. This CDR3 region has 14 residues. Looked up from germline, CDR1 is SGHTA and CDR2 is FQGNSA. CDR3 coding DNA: TGTGCCAGCAGCTTAGGGGGCATAAACACTGAAGCTTTCTTT. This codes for CASSLGGINTEAFF. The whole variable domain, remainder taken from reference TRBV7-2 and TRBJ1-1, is GAGVSQSPSNKVTEKGKDVELRCDPISGHTALYWYRQSLGQGLEFLIYFQGNSAPDKSGLPSDRFSAERTGGSVSTLTIQRTQQEDSAVYLCASSLGGINTEAFFGQGTRLTVV.

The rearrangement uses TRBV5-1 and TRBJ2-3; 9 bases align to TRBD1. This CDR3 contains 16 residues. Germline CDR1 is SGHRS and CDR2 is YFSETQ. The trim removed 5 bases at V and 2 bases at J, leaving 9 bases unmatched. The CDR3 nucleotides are TGCGCCAGCAGGAACCGGGACAGGGCCTTCACAGATACGCAGTATTTT. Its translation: CASRNRDRAFTDTQYF.

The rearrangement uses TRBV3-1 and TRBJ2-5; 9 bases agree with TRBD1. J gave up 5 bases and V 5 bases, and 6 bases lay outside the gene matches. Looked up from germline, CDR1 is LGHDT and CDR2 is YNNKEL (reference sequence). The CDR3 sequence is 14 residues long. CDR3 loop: CASSVTGGAETQYF. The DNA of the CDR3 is TGTGCCAGCAGCGTCACAGGGGGCGCCGAGACCCAGTACTTC.

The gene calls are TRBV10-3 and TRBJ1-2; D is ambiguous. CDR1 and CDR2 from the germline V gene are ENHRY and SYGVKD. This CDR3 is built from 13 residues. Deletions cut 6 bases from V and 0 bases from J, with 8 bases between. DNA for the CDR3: TGTGCCATCAGGATAACTACTAACTATGGCTACACCTTC. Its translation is CAIRITTNYGYTF.

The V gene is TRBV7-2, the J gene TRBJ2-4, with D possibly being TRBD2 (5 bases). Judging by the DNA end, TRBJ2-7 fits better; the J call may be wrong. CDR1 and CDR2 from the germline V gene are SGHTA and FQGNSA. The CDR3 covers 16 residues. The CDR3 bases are TGTGCCAGCAGCAGAGCGGCCGGACCCGTCCGGGGCGAGCAGTACTTC. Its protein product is CASSRAAGPVRGEQYF.